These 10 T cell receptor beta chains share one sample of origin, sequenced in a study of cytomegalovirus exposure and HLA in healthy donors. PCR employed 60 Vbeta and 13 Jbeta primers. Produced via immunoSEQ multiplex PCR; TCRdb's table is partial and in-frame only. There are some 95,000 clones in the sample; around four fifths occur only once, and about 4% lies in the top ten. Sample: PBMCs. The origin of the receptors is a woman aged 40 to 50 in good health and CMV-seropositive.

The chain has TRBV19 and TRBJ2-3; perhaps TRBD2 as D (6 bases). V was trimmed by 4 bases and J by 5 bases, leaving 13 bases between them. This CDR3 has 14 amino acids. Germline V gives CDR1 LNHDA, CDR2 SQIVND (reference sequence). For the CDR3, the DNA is TGTGCCAGTAGTACCCGGGACTTCTTAGATACGCAGTATTTT. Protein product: CASSTRDFLDTQYF.

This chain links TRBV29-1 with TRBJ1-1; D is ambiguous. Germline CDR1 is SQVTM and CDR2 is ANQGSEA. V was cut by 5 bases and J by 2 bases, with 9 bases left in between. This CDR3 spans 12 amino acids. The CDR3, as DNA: TGCAGCGTTTCGAGAGGAAACACTGAAGCTTTCTTT. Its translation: CSVSRGNTEAFF.

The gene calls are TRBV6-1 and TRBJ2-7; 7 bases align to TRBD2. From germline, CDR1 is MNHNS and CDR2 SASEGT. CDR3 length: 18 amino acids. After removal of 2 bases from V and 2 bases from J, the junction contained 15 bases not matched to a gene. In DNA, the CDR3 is TGTGCCAGCAGTGAACGGACTAGTGACCGCCTATTGGCCTACGAGCAGTACTTC. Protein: CASSERTSDRLLAYEQYF.

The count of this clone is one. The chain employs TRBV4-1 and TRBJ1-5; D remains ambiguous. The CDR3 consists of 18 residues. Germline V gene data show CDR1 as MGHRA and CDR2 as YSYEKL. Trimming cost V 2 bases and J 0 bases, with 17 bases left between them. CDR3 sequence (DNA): TGCGCCAGCAGCCAACAACCCCCCGGGAAATATAGCAATCAGCCCCAGCATTTT. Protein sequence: CASSQQPPGKYSNQPQHF.

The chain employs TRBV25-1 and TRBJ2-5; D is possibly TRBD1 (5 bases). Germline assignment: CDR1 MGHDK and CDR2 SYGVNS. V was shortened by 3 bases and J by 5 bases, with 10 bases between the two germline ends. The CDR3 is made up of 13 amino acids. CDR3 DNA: TGTGCCAGCAGTGAGGCCCACAGGGAGACCCAGTACTTC. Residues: CASSEAHRETQYF.

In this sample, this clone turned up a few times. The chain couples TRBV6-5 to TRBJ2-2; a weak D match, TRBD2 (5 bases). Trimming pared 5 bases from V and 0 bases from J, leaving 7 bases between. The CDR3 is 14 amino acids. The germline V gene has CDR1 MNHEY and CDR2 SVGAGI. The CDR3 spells CASSALANTGELFF. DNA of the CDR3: TGTGCCAGCAGTGCACTAGCGAACACCGGGGAGCTGTTTTTT.

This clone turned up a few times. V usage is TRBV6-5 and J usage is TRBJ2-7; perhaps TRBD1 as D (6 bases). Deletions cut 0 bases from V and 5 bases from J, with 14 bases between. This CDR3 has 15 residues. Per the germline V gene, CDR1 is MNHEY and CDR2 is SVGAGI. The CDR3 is CASSYSGAGIHEQYF. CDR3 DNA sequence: TGTGCCAGCAGTTACTCGGGGGCAGGGATCCACGAGCAGTACTTC.

Here the CDR3 DNA reads TGTGCCAGCAGTTACTCCGCGGGGAAAAATGGCTACACCTTC. This gives the protein CASSYSAGKNGYTF. V usage is TRBV6-6 and J usage is TRBJ1-2; D remains unclear. The V end was cut by 0 bases, the J end by 6 bases, with 11 bases between. Germline V gene sequence: CDR1 MNHNY, CDR2 SVGAGI (reference sequence). The CDR3 has 14 residues.

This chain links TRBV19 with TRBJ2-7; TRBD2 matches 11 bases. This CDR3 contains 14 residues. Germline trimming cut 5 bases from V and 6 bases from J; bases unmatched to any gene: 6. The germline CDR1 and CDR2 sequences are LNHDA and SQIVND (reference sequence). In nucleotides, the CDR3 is TGTGCCAGTAGTGTGACTAGCGGGGTCGGCGAGCAGTACTTC. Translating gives CASSVTSGVGEQYF.

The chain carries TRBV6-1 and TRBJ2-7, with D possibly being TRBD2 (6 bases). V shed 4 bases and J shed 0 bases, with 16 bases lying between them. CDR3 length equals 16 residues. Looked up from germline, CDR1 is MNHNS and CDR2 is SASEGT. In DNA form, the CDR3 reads TGTGCCAGCAGTGCCCGGGGGACCTACCGCTCCTACGAGCAGTACTTC. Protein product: CASSARGTYRSYEQYF.